This entry describes one T cell receptor beta chain. Its antigen is still unknown. Healthy Caucasians, and only they, were the donors. This sample is part of a study of identical twins. TCRdb called the 5' RACE reads again in MiXCR, with one record for every CDR3 protein. The data contain more than 600,000 distinct CDR3 sequences, approximately 18% of them singletons. Study results and caveats: Conclusions were based on cross-sectional statistical analysis, without following the same donors. Where out-of-frame alpha sequences were twin-shared, they showed excess low generation probability.

This same sample was also part of a study on T cells expressing NK-cell markers. That publication notes: A handful of donors likewise had their CD3+CD56-NKG2C+ fraction led by these clonotypes.

This TCR was recovered from a woman under 30 in good health. Sequenced sample: PBMCs.

For the CDR3, the DNA is TGTGCCAGCAGCTTATCAGCTAGCGGGAGAGAGACCCAGTACTTC. This encodes CASSLSASGRETQYF. J is TRBJ2-5 and V is TRBV7-3, with 10 bases aligning to TRBD2. V dropped 2 bases and J dropped 4; count of bases not matched to a gene: 4. CDR3 size: 15 residues. The germline CDR1 and CDR2 sequences are SGHTA and FQGTGA.